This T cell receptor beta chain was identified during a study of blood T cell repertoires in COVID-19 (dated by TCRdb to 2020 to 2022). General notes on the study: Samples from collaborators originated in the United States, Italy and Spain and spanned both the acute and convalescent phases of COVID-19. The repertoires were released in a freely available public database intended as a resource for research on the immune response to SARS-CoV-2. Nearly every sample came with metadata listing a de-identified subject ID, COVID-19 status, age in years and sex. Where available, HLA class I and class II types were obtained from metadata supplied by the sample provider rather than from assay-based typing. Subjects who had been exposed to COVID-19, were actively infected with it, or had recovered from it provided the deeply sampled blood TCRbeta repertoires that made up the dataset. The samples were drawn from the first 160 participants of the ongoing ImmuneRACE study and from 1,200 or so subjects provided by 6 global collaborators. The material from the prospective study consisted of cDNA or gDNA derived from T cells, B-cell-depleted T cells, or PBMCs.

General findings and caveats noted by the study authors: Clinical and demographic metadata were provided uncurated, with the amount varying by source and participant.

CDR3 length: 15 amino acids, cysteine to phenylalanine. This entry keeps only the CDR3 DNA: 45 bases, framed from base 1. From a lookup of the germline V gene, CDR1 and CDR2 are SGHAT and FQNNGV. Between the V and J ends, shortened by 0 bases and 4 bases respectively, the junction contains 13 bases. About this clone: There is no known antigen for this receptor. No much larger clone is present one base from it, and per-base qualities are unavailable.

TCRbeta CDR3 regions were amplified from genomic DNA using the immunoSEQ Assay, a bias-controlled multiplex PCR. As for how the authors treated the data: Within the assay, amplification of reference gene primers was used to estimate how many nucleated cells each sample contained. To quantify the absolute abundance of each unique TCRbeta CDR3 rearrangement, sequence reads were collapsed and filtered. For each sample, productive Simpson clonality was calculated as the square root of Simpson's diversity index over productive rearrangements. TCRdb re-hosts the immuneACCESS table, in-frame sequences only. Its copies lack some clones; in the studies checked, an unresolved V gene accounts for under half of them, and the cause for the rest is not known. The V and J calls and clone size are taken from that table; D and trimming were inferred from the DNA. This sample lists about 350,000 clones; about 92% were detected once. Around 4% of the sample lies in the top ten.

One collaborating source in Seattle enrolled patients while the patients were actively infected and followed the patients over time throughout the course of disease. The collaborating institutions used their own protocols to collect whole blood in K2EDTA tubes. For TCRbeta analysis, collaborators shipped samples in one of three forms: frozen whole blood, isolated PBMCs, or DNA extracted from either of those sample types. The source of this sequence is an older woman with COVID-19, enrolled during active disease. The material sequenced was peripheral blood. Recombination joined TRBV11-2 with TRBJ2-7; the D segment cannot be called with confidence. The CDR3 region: CASSLEPTLPYEQYF. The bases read TGTGCCAGCAGCTTAGAACCTACCTTACCGTACGAGCAGTACTTC.